The 32 T cell receptor beta chains reported below all come from one sample, sequenced in a study of blood T cells in healthy people across ages. A J-beta primer mix and a sample-barcoded 5' primer were used in a second PCR of about 6 to 12 cycles. Each CDR3 protein gets one entry after TCRdb re-called the 5' RACE reads with MiXCR. The repertoire holds about 970,000 distinct CDR3 sequences, with 51% as singletons. The sample comprised blood. These receptors all stem from a woman in her sixties in good health.

J is TRBJ2-6 and V is TRBV19, with D uncertain. Germline CDR1 LNHDA, CDR2 SQIVND (reference sequence). This CDR3 region has 15 residues. The ends were cut back, 4 bases at V and 0 bases at J, with 7 bases in the middle. The DNA for the CDR3 is TGTGCCAGTAGTACTCCCCTCTCTGGGGCCAACGTCCTGACTTTC. It specifies CASSTPLSGANVLTF.

CDR3 amino acids: CASSQDRSANYEQYF. DNA of the CDR3: TGCGCCAGCAGCCAAGATCGGAGTGCCAACTACGAGCAGTACTTC. This chain links TRBV4-3 with TRBJ2-7; unclear D gene. Germline lookup yields CDR1 LGHNA and CDR2 YSLEER. V gave up 0 bases and J gave up 3 bases, with 12 bases separating them. The CDR3 covers 15 residues.

The CDR3 protein is CASSSHGQYTEAFF. CDR3 bases: TGTGCCAGCAGCTCCCACGGGCAGTACACTGAAGCTTTCTTT. The chain joins TRBV2 to TRBJ1-1; D uncertain. Germline V CDR1 and CDR2: SNHLY, FYNNEI. Trimming removed 6 bases from V and 3 bases from J, with 14 bases in between. The CDR3 consists of 14 residues.

The chain's CDR3 is CAIGRGDTQYF. For the CDR3, the DNA is TGTGCCATCGGACGGGGGGATACGCAGTATTTT. The chain couples TRBV7-6 to TRBJ2-3; D possibly corresponds to TRBD2 (6 bases). Germline V gene sequence: CDR1 SGHVS, CDR2 FNYEAQ. V was clipped by 10 bases and J by 6 bases, with 11 bases between them. The CDR3 covers 11 residues.

V gene TRBV6-1 combines with J gene TRBJ2-3; D gene uncertain. The CDR3 is 13 residues long. V was trimmed by 6 bases and J by 6 bases, leaving 13 bases between them. CDR1 MNHNS and CDR2 SASEGT come from the germline V gene. CDR3 DNA sequence: TGTGCCAGCAGGGATGGGCCCTTCGATACGCAGTATTTT. Amino acid sequence: CASRDGPFDTQYF.

The chain has TRBV7-2 and TRBJ2-7, with D tentatively TRBD1 (5 bases). Trimming shortened V by 6 bases and J by 7 bases, and 25 bases separated the two germline ends. CDR1 is SGHTA, CDR2 FQGNSA, per germline. The CDR3 extends over 16 amino acids. The CDR3 DNA is TGTGCCAGCAGTTCTACCTCCAGGGTAAAAGGTGGTGAGCAGTACTTC. It yields the protein CASSSTSRVKGGEQYF.

This clonotype was seen only a few times. This rearrangement joins TRBV4-1 to TRBJ2-3, with a tentative D call TRBD2 (6 bases). Germline CDR1 MGHRA, CDR2 YSYEKL. The CDR3 has 16 residues. Trimming pared 0 bases from V and 2 bases from J, leaving 12 bases between. The CDR3 bases are TGCGCCAGCAGCCAAGATTTGCGGGAACTCACAGATACGCAGTATTTT. This gives the protein CASSQDLRELTDTQYF.

This clonotype was seen only a few times. The chain combines TRBV7-3 with TRBJ2-3; 10 bases align to TRBD1. There are 13 residues in the CDR3. Germline lookup yields CDR1 SGHTA and CDR2 FQGTGA. Trimming took 4 bases from V and 14 from J; bases not matched to a gene: 9. The CDR3 nucleotides read TGTGCCAGCAGCTCGGGACAGGGGAACGGTCTGTATTTT. Its protein product is CASSSGQGNGLYF.

The chain is built from TRBV16 and TRBJ1-5; weak D call: TRBD1 (5 bases). CDR1 is KGHSY and CDR2 is FQNENV in the germline V gene. The ends were cut back, 3 bases at V and 7 bases at J, with 13 bases in the middle. CDR3 length equals 14 residues. The DNA for the CDR3 is TGTGCCAGCAGCCACGCTCAAGCAGGGCAGCCCCAGCATTTT. This gives the protein CASSHAQAGQPQHF.

The genes are TRBV6-1 and TRBJ2-7; TRBD1 matches at 10 bases. Germline CDR1 is MNHNS and CDR2 is SASEGT. With V trimmed by 4 bases and J by 6 bases, 6 bases remained unmatched. The CDR3 spans 14 residues. The CDR3 here is CASSARDRGSEQYF. The CDR3 DNA reads as TGTGCCAGCAGTGCCCGGGACAGGGGAAGCGAGCAGTACTTC.

The chain couples TRBV6-2 or TRBV6-3 to TRBJ2-1, with 12 bases matching TRBD2. Per germline, CDR1 MNHEY and CDR2 SVGEGT. The CDR3 has 14 residues. Trimming at V came to 8 bases and at J to 8 bases, leaving 7 bases not matched to a gene. CDR3 protein: CASRTSGNRYEQFF. The CDR3 DNA reads TGTGCCAGCCGGACTAGCGGGAATCGTTATGAGCAGTTCTTC.

This clonotype was observed a few times. This rearrangement joins TRBV4-2 to TRBJ2-7, with 9 bases identical to TRBD1. The CDR3 runs to 15 residues. V trimming: 1 base; J trimming: 7 bases; junction bases outside the gene matches: 8. From germline, CDR1 is LGHNA and CDR2 YNFKEQ. The CDR3 is CASSQAETGGWEQYF. In DNA, the CDR3 is TGTGCCAGCAGCCAAGCGGAGACAGGGGGGTGGGAGCAGTACTTC.

The genes are TRBV20-1 and TRBJ1-5; possible D gene TRBD1, 5 bases. V was cut by 7 bases and J by 3 bases, with 22 bases left in between. In germline, CDR1 is DFQATT, CDR2 SNEGSKA (reference sequence). The CDR3 runs to 16 residues. The CDR3 loop is CSGTSRDDCTNQPQHF. Written as DNA, the CDR3 is TGCAGTGGTACTTCTCGGGACGACTGTACCAATCAGCCCCAGCATTTT.

This clonotype has a handful of counts. The chain carries TRBV11-2 and TRBJ2-5, with TRBD2 identical over 7 bases. V lost 1 base to trimming and J lost 5 bases; unmatched junction nucleotides: 7. Germline V gene lookup returns CDR1 SGHAT and CDR2 FQNNGV. The CDR3 covers 15 residues. The DNA for the CDR3 is TGTGCCAGCAGCTTAGGCGGGGGTGGTAGGGAGACCCAGTACTTC. It codes for CASSLGGGGRETQYF.

This clonotype has a count of ten or more. The chain is built from TRBV28 and TRBJ2-7; D is undetermined. This CDR3 spans 9 amino acids. Germline V gene data show CDR1 as MDHEN and CDR2 as SYDVKM. V lost 9 bases, J lost 5 bases, and 5 bases lay in between. DNA for the CDR3: TGTGCCAGTCTGAACGAGCAGTACTTC. This codes for CASLNEQYF.

This chain connects TRBV29-1 to TRBJ1-5; the D gene is possibly TRBD1 (5 bases). V lost 7 bases to trimming and J lost 4 bases, with 14 bases between them. The CDR3 covers 13 residues. Germline assignment: CDR1 SQVTM and CDR2 ANQGSEA. In DNA form, the CDR3 reads TGCAGCGCCGACCACGACAGAAATCAGCCCCAGCATTTT. It codes for CSADHDRNQPQHF.

This chain joins TRBV4-2 and TRBJ2-3; 7 positions match TRBD2. J gave up 5 bases and V 0 bases, and 14 bases lay outside the gene matches. The V gene's germline CDR1 is LGHNA and CDR2 YNFKEQ. The length of the CDR3 is 18 residues. The CDR3 is CASSQDTVAGEEGDTQYF. The CDR3 nucleotides read TGTGCCAGCAGCCAAGATACTGTGGCGGGAGAGGAAGGAGATACGCAGTATTTT.

The chain is built from TRBV7-7 and TRBJ2-1; tentative D call: TRBD1 (7 bases). Between the trimmed V and J ends, which lost 1 base and 9 bases, there was a span of 10 bases. There are 13 residues in the CDR3. CDR1 SSHAT and CDR2 FNYEAQ come from the germline V gene (reference sequence). CDR3 amino acids: CASSLEQGGEQFF. CDR3 coding DNA: TGTGCCAGCAGCTTAGAGCAGGGGGGTGAGCAGTTCTTC.

This clonotype appeared a few times. The gene calls are TRBV20-1 and TRBJ2-1; D is unresolved. The CDR3 runs 14 residues. The V end was cut by 2 bases, the J end by 1 base, with 9 bases between. Germline V gives CDR1 DFQATT, CDR2 SNEGSKA (reference sequence). The DNA of the CDR3 is TGCAGTGCTAGACCCATGGGTTCCTACAATGAGCAGTTCTTC. It encodes CSARPMGSYNEQFF.

This sequence joins TRBV9 and TRBJ2-2; D call uncertain. Trimming removed 0 bases from V and 5 bases from J, with 11 bases in between. The CDR3 has 15 residues. Germline V CDR1 and CDR2: SGDLS, YYNGEE. CDR3 DNA: TGTGCCAGCAGCGTAGCCAGAACTGGGACCGGGGAGCTGTTTTTT. Residues: CASSVARTGTGELFF.

The gene calls are TRBV15 and TRBJ2-5; D unresolved. The germline gives CDR1 LNHNV, CDR2 YYDKDF (reference sequence). With 0 bases removed from V and 5 bases from J, the gap between germline ends came to 13 bases. The CDR3 sequence is 15 residues long. Here the CDR3 reads CATSRDLGARETQYF. The CDR3 nucleotides are TGTGCCACCAGCAGAGATCTAGGAGCACGGGAGACCCAGTACTTC. Filled out from reference TRBV15 and TRBJ2-5, the complete variable domain reads DAMVIQNPRYQVTQFGKPVTLSCSQTLNHNVMYWYQQKSSQAPKLLFHYYDKDFNNEADTPDNFQSRRPNTSFCFLDIRSPGLGDTAMYLCATSRDLGARETQYFGPGTRLLVL.

The chain joins TRBV7-8 to TRBJ2-7, with D tentatively TRBD1 (6 bases). V lost 7 bases to trimming and J lost 2 bases, with 15 bases between them. The germline CDR1 and CDR2 sequences are SGHVS and FQNEAQ. The CDR3 length is 14 residues. The CDR3 protein is CASNQGHGPYEQYF. The CDR3 DNA follows: TGTGCCAGCAACCAGGGACATGGCCCCTACGAGCAGTACTTC.

The table lists this clonotype with a few counts. The chain combines TRBV5-1 with TRBJ2-7; D might be TRBD1 (6 bases). V lost 2 bases to trimming and J lost 0 bases, with 12 bases between them. CDR1 is SGHRS, CDR2 YFSETQ, per germline. This CDR3 is built from 15 residues. CDR3 loop: CASSLLQGTSYEQYF. The CDR3 coding sequence is TGCGCCAGCAGCTTACTACAGGGAACCTCCTACGAGCAGTACTTC.

This clonotype turned up a few times. The chain is built from TRBV28 and TRBJ2-3; possibly TRBD1 for D (5 bases). Germline CDR1 reads MDHEN; CDR2 reads SYDVKM. This CDR3 comprises 13 residues. The V gene lost 8 bases and the J gene lost 2 bases, with 11 bases spanning the gap. The DNA of the CDR3 is TGTGCCAGCCGACAGTCGTACACAGATACGCAGTATTTT. This sequence encodes CASRQSYTDTQYF.

The rearrangement joins TRBV6-5 to TRBJ2-1; D may be TRBD1 (5 bases). Trimming left V 0 bases short and J 0 bases short, with 15 bases between. Germline values: CDR1 MNHEY, CDR2 SVGAGI. The CDR3 consists of 18 residues. CDR3 loop: CASSYSWAGKSSYNEQFF. The CDR3 nucleotides read TGTGCCAGCAGTTACTCGTGGGCAGGGAAGAGCTCCTACAATGAGCAGTTCTTC.

This clonotype was observed once. This chain connects TRBV20-1 to TRBJ1-1; D remains unclear. CDR1 and CDR2 from the germline V gene are DFQATT and SNEGSKA (reference sequence). Trimming stripped 1 base from V and 4 bases from J, with 13 bases between. The CDR3 has 14 amino acids. The CDR3, as DNA: TGCAGTGCTAGAGTTCCCGGGAAAGGCACTGAAGCTTTCTTT. Translating it yields CSARVPGKGTEAFF.

This clonotype has only one observation. An end of the junction does not agree with germline; a read error may underlie this. This chain uses TRBV5-6 with TRBJ1-2, with TRBD1 as a possible D gene (5 bases). Germline V lookup: CDR1 SGHDT, CDR2 YYEEEE. CDR3 length: 13 amino acids. Written as DNA, the CDR3 is TGTGCCTGCAGCGCCAGACAGAACTATGGCTACACCTTC. Translation gives CACSARQNYGYTF.

The J gene is TRBJ1-5, the V gene TRBV2; D is undetermined. V lost 5 bases and J 1 base, leaving 9 bases between the germline ends. The CDR3 extends over 14 amino acids. Per the germline V gene, CDR1 is SNHLY and CDR2 is FYNNEI. CDR3 loop: CASSSEASNQPQHF. In DNA, the CDR3 is TGTGCCAGCAGTTCGGAGGCGAGCAATCAGCCCCAGCATTTT.

The J gene is TRBJ1-6, the V gene TRBV5-6, with D maybe TRBD1 (5 bases). The CDR3 is 15 residues long. The V gene's germline CDR1 is SGHDT and CDR2 YYEEEE. V was trimmed by 0 bases and J by 9 bases, leaving 13 bases between them. This chain's CDR3 is CASSLGREMFSPLHF. CDR3 nucleotide sequence: TGTGCCAGCAGCTTGGGCAGGGAAATGTTTTCACCCCTCCACTTT. The full variable domain, in which reference TRBV5-6 and TRBJ1-6 provide the parts outside the CDR3, is DAGVTQSPTHLIKTRGQQVTLRCSPKSGHDTVSWYQQALGQGPQFIFQYYEEEERQRGNFPDRFSGHQFPNYSSELNVNALLLGDSALYLCASSLGREMFSPLHFGNGTRLTVT.

The chain joins TRBV28 to TRBJ2-7; possibly TRBD1 or TRBD2 for D (5 bases each). V dropped 4 bases and J dropped 3 bases, with 13 bases sitting between them. This CDR3 has 14 residues. In germline, CDR1 is MDHEN, CDR2 SYDVKM. CDR3 protein: CASSWDRPNYEQYF. The DNA for the CDR3 is TGTGCCAGCAGTTGGGACCGTCCCAACTACGAGCAGTACTTC.

The rearrangement joins TRBV3-1 to TRBJ2-1, with D hard to call. Germline V CDR1 and CDR2: LGHDT, YNNKEL (reference sequence). The CDR3 is 11 amino acids. Trimming removed 2 bases at V and 8 bases at J, with 4 bases between. The chain's CDR3 is CASSQIDEQFF. DNA for the CDR3: TGTGCCAGCAGCCAAATAGATGAGCAGTTCTTC.

The chain combines TRBV20-1 with TRBJ2-7, with D perhaps assigned TRBD1 or TRBD2 (5 bases each). Trimming removed 6 bases at V and 2 bases at J, with 14 bases between. The CDR3 runs to 13 residues. The germline V gene encodes CDR1 DFQATT and CDR2 SNEGSKA (reference sequence). DNA for the CDR3: TGCAGTGCAGCCGGGACCAATCCCTACGAGCAGTACTTC. As protein: CSAAGTNPYEQYF.